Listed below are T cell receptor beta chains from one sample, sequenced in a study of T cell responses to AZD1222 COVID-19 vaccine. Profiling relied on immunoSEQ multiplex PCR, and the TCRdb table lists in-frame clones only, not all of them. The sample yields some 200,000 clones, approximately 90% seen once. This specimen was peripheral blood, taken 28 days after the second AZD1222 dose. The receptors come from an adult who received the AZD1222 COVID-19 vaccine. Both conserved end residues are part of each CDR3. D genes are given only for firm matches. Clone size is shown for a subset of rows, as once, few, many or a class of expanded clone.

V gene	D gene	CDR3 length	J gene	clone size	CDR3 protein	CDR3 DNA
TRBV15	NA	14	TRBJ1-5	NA	CATSIPGSNQPQHF	TGTGCCACCAGCATCCCCGGAAGCAATCAGCCCCAGCATTTT
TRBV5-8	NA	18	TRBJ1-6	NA	CASNNGWGESVVDSPLHF	TGTGCCAGCAACAATGGATGGGGGGAATCTGTCGTAGATTCACCCCTCCACTTT
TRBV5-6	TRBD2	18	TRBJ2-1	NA	CASSLAASGISSYNEQFF	TGTGCCAGCAGCTTGGCGGCTAGCGGGATCAGCTCCTACAATGAGCAGTTCTTC
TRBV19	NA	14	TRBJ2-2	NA	CASSIAGFTGELFF	TGTGCCAGTAGTATCGCGGGGTTTACCGGGGAGCTGTTTTTT
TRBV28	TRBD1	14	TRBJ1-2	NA	CASSEGAPYEGYTF	TGTGCCAGCAGCGAGGGGGCCCCCTACGAGGGCTACACCTTC
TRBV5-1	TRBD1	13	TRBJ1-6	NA	CASSPDRAFPLHF	TGCGCCAGCAGCCCCGACAGGGCCTTCCCCCTCCACTTT
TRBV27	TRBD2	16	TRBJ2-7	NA	CASSPKMGLAGGEQYF	TGTGCCAGCAGCCCCAAGATGGGACTAGCGGGAGGCGAGCAGTACTTC
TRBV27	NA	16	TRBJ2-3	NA	CASSFTRHPSTDTQYF	TGTGCCAGCAGTTTCACAAGACACCCAAGCACAGATACGCAGTATTTT
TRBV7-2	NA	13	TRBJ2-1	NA	CASSSLSYNEQFF	TGTGCCAGCAGCTCCCTGTCCTACAATGAGCAGTTCTTC
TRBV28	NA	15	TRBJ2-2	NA	CASSLGTVNTGELFF	TGTGCCAGCAGTTTAGGGACCGTGAACACCGGGGAGCTGTTTTTT
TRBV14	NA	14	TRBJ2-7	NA	CASSRIGLGHEQYF	TGTGCCAGCAGCCGCATAGGGCTGGGCCACGAGCAGTACTTC
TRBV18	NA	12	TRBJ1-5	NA	CASSPKGQPQHF	TGTGCCAGCTCACCGAAAGGGCAGCCCCAGCATTTT
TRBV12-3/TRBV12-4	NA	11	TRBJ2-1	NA	CASSLRAEQFF	TGTGCCAGCAGTTTACGGGCTGAGCAGTTCTTC
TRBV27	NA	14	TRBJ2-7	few	CASHTPGRGGEQYF	TGTGCCAGCCACACTCCGGGCAGGGGCGGCGAGCAGTACTTC
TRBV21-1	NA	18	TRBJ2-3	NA	CASSSRDRGGAGTDTQYF	TGTGCCAGCAGCAGCCGGGACAGGGGAGGGGCAGGCACAGATACGCAGTATTTT
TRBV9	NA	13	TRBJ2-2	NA	CASSVAGTGELFF	TGTGCCAGCAGCGTAGCAGGCACCGGGGAGCTGTTTTTT
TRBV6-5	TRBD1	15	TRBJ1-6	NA	CASSSDRADNSPLHF	TGTGCCAGCAGTTCGGACAGGGCGGATAATTCACCCCTCCACTTT
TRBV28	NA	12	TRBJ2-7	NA	CASRERDQGQYF	TGTGCCAGCCGGGAGAGGGACCAAGGGCAGTACTTC
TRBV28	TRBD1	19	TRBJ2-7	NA	CASSTLDSGTGLRSYEQYF	TGTGCCAGCAGTACTTTGGATTCGGGGACAGGGTTGAGGTCCTACGAGCAGTACTTC
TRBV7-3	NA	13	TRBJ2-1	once	CASSLGAERRQFF	TGTGCCAGCAGCTTAGGGGCCGAAAGAAGGCAGTTCTTC
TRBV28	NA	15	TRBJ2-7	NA	CASSSSGTDSYEQYF	TGTGCCAGCTCTTCCTCGGGGACGGATTCCTACGAGCAGTACTTC
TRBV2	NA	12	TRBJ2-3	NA	CATGDITDTQYF	TGTGCCACAGGGGACATCACAGATACGCAGTATTTT
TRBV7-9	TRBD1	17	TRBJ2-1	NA	CASSSGQGANYYNEQFF	TGTGCCAGCAGCAGTGGACAGGGGGCTAACTACTACAATGAGCAGTTCTTC
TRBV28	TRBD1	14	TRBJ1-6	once	CASSRGQGGSPLHF	TGTGCCAGCAGTCGGGGACAGGGTGGGTCACCCCTCCACTTT
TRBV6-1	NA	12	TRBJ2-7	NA	CASSETEYEQYF	TGTGCCAGCAGTGAGACAGAGTACGAGCAGTACTTC
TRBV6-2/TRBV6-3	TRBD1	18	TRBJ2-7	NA	CASSMVLRSAGTGDEQYF	TGTGCCAGCAGCATGGTGTTGCGAAGCGCCGGGACAGGGGACGAGCAGTACTTC
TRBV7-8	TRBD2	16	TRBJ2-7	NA	CASRSREASGSYEQYF	TGTGCCAGCAGGTCCCGGGAGGCTAGCGGTTCCTACGAGCAGTACTTC
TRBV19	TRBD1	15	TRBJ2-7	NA	CASSGTAAPSYEQYF	TGTGCCAGTAGCGGGACAGCCGCTCCCTCCTACGAGCAGTACTTC
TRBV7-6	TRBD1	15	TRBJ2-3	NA	CASSLGTGSTDTQYF	TGTGCCAGCAGCCTCGGGACAGGCAGCACAGATACGCAGTATTTT
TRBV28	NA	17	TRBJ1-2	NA	CASSSMESRVYHYGYTF	TGTGCCAGCAGTTCCATGGAATCCAGGGTCTACCACTATGGCTACACCTTC
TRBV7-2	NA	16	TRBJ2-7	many	CASLHPQGGVSYEQYF	TGTGCCAGCCTTCATCCGCAGGGTGGAGTCTCCTACGAGCAGTACTTC
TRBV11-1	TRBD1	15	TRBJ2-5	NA	CATSARDREEETQYF	TGTGCCACCTCGGCCCGGGACAGGGAGGAAGAGACCCAGTACTTC
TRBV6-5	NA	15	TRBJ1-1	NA	CASSYGSGLNTEAFF	TGTGCCAGCAGTTACGGGTCGGGGCTGAACACTGAAGCTTTCTTT
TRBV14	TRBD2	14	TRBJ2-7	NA	CASSPLGGTYEQYF	TGTGCCAGCAGTCCTCTGGGGGGGACCTACGAGCAGTACTTC
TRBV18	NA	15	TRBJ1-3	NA	CASFRTVSSGNTIYF	TGTGCCAGCTTCCGGACAGTCAGCTCTGGAAACACCATATATTTT
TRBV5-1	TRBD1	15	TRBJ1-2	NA	CASSLEGGLGYGYTF	TGCGCCAGCAGCTTGGAAGGGGGCTTGGGCTATGGCTACACCTTC
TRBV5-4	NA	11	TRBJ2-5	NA	CASSNIETQYF	TGTGCCAGCAGCAATATAGAGACCCAGTACTTC
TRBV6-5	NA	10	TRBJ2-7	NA	CASSPREQYF	TGTGCCAGCAGCCCGCGAGAGCAGTACTTC
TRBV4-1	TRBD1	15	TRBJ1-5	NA	CASSQIGQGRQPQHF	TGCGCCAGCAGCCAAATAGGACAGGGACGTCAGCCCCAGCATTTT
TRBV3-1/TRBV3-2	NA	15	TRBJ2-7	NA	CASSRLPGSQNEQYF	TGTGCCAGCAGCCGACTGCCCGGGAGTCAAAACGAGCAGTACTTC
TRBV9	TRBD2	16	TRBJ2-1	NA	CASSVEGTSSYNEQFF	TGTGCCAGCAGCGTAGAGGGGACTAGCTCCTACAATGAGCAGTTCTTC
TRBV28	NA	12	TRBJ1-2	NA	CASSFHPGGYTF	TGTGCCAGCAGTTTTCATCCAGGGGGCTACACCTTC
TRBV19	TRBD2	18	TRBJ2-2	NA	CASKALGLAGKNTGELFF	TGTGCCAGTAAAGCCTTGGGGCTAGCGGGCAAGAACACCGGGGAGCTGTTTTTT
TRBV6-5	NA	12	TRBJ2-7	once	CASIGDEREQYF	TGTGCCAGCATTGGGGACGAACGAGAGCAGTACTTC
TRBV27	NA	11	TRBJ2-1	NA	CASTLYNEQFF	TGTGCCAGCACCCTCTACAATGAGCAGTTCTTC
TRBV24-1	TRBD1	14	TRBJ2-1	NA	CATSDDRGINEQFF	TGTGCCACCAGTGACGACAGGGGGATAAATGAGCAGTTCTTC
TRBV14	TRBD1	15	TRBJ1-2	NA	CASSQLTGGNYGYTF	TGTGCCAGCAGCCAACTAACAGGGGGTAACTATGGCTACACCTTC
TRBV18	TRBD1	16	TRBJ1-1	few	CASSPIPDRGYTEAFF	TGTGCCAGCTCACCAATCCCGGACAGGGGATACACTGAAGCTTTCTTT
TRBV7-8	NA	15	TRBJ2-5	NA	CASSLDAPTEETQYF	TGTGCCAGCAGCTTAGACGCCCCCACGGAAGAGACCCAGTACTTC
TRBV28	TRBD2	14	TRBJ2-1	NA	CASSRTSGANEQFF	TGTGCCAGCAGTCGGACTAGCGGGGCCAATGAGCAGTTCTTC
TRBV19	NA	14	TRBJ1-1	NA	CASSISGANTEAFF	TGTGCCAGTAGTATATCCGGGGCGAACACTGAAGCTTTCTTT
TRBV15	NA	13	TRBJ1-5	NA	CATSRAPGGAQHF	TGTGCCACCAGCAGGGCCCCGGGGGGGGCCCAGCATTTT
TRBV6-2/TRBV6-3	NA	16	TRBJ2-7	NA	CASSYHPRAQSYEQYF	TGTGCCAGCAGTTACCATCCAAGGGCGCAATCCTACGAGCAGTACTTC
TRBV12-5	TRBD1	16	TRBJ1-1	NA	CASGLAHGTGVAEAFF	TGTGCTAGTGGTTTGGCCCACGGGACAGGGGTGGCTGAAGCTTTCTTT
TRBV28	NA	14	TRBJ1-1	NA	CASSLGRGSTEAFF	TGTGCCAGCAGTTTGGGACGGGGGAGCACTGAAGCTTTCTTT
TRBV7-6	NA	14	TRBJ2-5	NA	CASSYSAVQETQYF	TGTGCCAGCAGCTACAGCGCGGTCCAAGAGACCCAGTACTTC
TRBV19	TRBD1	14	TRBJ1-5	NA	CASRTQGSFQPQHF	TGTGCCAGTAGGACACAGGGGAGTTTTCAGCCCCAGCATTTT
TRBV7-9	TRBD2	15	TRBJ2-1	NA	CASSASGRGYNEQFF	TGTGCCAGCAGCGCTAGCGGGAGAGGCTACAATGAGCAGTTCTTC